This TCR beta chain was sequenced in a study of OX40 agonist ivuxolimab in advanced cancers. Study-level points and caveats: CD8+ T cells showed, on average, more clonal expansion than CD4+ cells.

Method: immunoSEQ multiplex PCR; TCRdb's copy keeps in-frame clones and lacks some. This table holds about 52,000 clones, approximately 83% found once. CDR3 size: 13 residues. Germline V gives CDR1 MNHEY, CDR2 SVGAGI. V lost 2 bases and J 7 bases, leaving 11 bases between the germline ends. This clone has a count of ten or more. The antigen remains undetermined. The V and J genes are TRBV6-5 and TRBJ1-1; D is uncertain. Sample: CD4+ or CD8+ T cells sorted from blood, taken in a trial of the OX40 agonist ivuxolimab. The source is an adult with an advanced solid tumor such as melanoma, head and neck, liver or kidney cancer. The DNA of the CDR3 is TGTGCCAGCAGTTACATACATCGGGGTGAAGCTTTCTTT. This sequence encodes CASSYIHRGEAFF.